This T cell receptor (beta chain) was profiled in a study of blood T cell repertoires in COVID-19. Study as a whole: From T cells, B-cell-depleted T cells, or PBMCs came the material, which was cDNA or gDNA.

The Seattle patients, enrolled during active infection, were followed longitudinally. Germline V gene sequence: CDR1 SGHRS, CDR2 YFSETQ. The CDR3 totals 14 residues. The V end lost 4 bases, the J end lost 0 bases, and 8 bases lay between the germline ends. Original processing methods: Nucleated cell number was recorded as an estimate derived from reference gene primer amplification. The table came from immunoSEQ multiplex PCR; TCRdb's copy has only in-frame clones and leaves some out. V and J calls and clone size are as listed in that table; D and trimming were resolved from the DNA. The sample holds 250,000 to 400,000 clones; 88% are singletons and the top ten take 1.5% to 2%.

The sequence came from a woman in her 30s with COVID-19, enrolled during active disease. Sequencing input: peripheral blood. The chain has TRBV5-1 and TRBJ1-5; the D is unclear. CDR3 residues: CASSTRGSNQPQHF. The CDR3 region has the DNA TGCGCCAGCAGCACTCGGGGTAGCAATCAGCCCCAGCATTTT.